The clone carrying this T cell receptor beta chain was detected a few times. Its specificity is unknown. These data are taken from a study of spatial heterogeneity in lung cancer. At the level of the study: Compared with alpha-chain sequences, beta-chain sequences were consistently detected in greater numbers. More than eight raw reads, on average, carried each unique TCR and UMI combination.

Documented time point: sample taken at primary tumor resection. No cells were sorted before sequencing. The whole RNA sequenced was extracted from tumor, nontumor lung or frozen PBMC. Every TCR cDNA molecule bore a unique molecular identifier. Each CDR3 protein is one row after TCRdb ran MiXCR on the 5' RACE reads. The repertoire consists of more than 75,000 distinct CDR3 sequences, with roughly an eighth occurring once and the leading ten covering 4.6%. General study findings and limits: Tumor TCRs that were ubiquitous and expanded showed up in blood more at resection than follow-up.

The sequence was obtained from a male donor with early-stage non-small cell lung cancer. This sample comprised PBMCs, obtained at surgery.

CDR3 sequence: CASSLGGDTSGNTIYF. The CDR3 DNA follows: TGCGCCAGCAGCTTGGGCGGGGATACCTCTGGAAACACCATATATTTT. This sequence joins TRBV5-1 and TRBJ1-3; D is uncertain. In germline, CDR1 is SGHRS, CDR2 YFSETQ. V lost 0 bases and J lost 0, with 10 bases in between. The CDR3 totals 16 residues.